The T cell receptor (beta chain) under discussion was sequenced for a study of PD-1 blockade in mismatch repair-deficient tumors. Germline assignment: CDR1 MNHEY and CDR2 SMNVEV (reference sequence). This CDR3 has 15 amino acids. Trimming at V came to 0 bases and at J to 4 bases, leaving 4 bases not matched to a gene. This table comes from immunoSEQ multiplex PCR, and its TCRdb copy is limited to in-frame clones, with some not included. The data show some 19,000 clones, with roughly 82% seen just once and 1.4% to 1.5% held by the top ten. The chain couples TRBV27 to TRBJ1-2; 8 bases are a match to TRBD1. The material sequenced was PBMCs, taken 52 weeks after starting pembrolizumab. The TCR comes from an adult with mismatch repair-deficient cancer. CDR3 DNA: TGTGCCAGCAGTTTATCTACAGGGGGAAGCTATGGCTACACCTTC. Protein: CASSLSTGGSYGYTF.